This TCR beta chain derives from a study of identical twins. TCRdb re-called the 5' RACE reads through MiXCR, storing one row per CDR3 protein. The table includes about 890,000 distinct CDR3 sequences, roughly 12% detected once. This CDR3 spans 13 amino acids. V lost 4 bases and J lost 3; bases outside the gene matches: 3. Per the germline V gene, CDR1 is SEHNR and CDR2 is FQNEAQ (reference sequence). Many counts were recorded for this clonotype. The sample was also reused in another study, on yellow fever vaccine responses in identical twins. That source adds: Reportedly, the T cell response mounted by twins to vaccine seemed partly convergent, partly personalized.

J is TRBJ2-7 and V is TRBV7-9; TRBD2 matches at 7 bases. The receptor's source is a young woman in good health. Sequencing was done on a sample of PBMCs. CDR3 residues: CASSSGGYYEQYF. The CDR3 DNA reads as TGTGCCAGCAGCTCGGGAGGTTACTACGAGCAGTACTTC.